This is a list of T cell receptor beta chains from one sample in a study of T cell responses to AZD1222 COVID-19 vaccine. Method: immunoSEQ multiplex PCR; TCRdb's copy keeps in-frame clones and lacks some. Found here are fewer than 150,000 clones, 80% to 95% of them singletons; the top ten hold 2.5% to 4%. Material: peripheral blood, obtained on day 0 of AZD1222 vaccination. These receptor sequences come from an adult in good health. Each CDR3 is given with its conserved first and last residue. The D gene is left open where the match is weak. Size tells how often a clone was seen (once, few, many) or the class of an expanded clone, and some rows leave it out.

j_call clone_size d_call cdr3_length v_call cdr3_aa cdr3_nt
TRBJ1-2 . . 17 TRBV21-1 CASSSPNGDRKAYGYTF TGTGCCAGCAGCTCACCCAACGGGGACAGGAAGGCTTATGGCTACACCTTC
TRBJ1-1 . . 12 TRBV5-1 CASSRGNTEAFF TGCGCCAGCAGTCGGGGGAACACTGAAGCTTTCTTT
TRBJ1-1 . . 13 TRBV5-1 CASSFGQNTEAFF TGCGCCAGCAGCTTTGGACAGAACACTGAAGCTTTCTTT
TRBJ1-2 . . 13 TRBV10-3 CAIRMDSSYGYTF TGTGCCATCAGAATGGACAGTTCATATGGCTACACCTTC
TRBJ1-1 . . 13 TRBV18 CASSPELNTEAFF TGTGCCAGCTCACCAGAATTGAACACTGAAGCTTTCTTT
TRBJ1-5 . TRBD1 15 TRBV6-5 CASSYSTGGGQPQHF TGTGCCAGCAGTTACTCGACAGGGGGCGGCCAGCCCCAGCATTTT
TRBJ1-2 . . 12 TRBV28 CASSAGTYGYTF TGTGCCAGCAGTGCCGGGACCTATGGCTACACCTTC
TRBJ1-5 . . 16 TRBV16 CASSQFGGGSNQPQHF TGTGCCAGCAGCCAATTTGGCGGCGGTAGCAATCAGCCCCAGCATTTT
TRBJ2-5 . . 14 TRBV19 CASSTTWDIETQYF TGTGCCAGTAGTACCACGTGGGACATAGAGACCCAGTACTTC
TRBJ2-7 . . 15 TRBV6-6 CASRTAQGASYEQYF TGTGCCAGCAGGACCGCACAGGGTGCTTCCTACGAGCAGTACTTC
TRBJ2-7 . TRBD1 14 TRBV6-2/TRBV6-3 CASTPGQGTYEQYF TGTGCCAGCACCCCGGGACAGGGTACCTACGAGCAGTACTTC
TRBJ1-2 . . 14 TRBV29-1 CSVDSGAQGNGYTF TGCAGCGTTGATTCGGGGGCGCAGGGGAATGGCTACACCTTC
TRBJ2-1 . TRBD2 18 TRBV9 CASSAYRTSGQNRDEQFF TGTGCCAGCAGCGCCTATCGGACTAGCGGCCAGAATAGGGATGAGCAGTTCTTC
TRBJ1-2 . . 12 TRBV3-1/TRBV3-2 CASSPGFFGYTF TGTGCCAGCAGCCCAGGGTTTTTTGGCTACACCTTC
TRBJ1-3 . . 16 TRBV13 CASRFNGQTRGNTIYF TGTGCCAGCAGATTCAACGGCCAAACGAGAGGAAACACCATATATTTT
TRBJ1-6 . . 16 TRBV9 CASSVADGPRNSPLHF TGTGCCAGCAGCGTAGCTGACGGACCCCGTAATTCACCCCTCCACTTT
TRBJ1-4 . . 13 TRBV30 CAWTKRGYEKLFF TGTGCCTGGACGAAGCGGGGGTATGAAAAACTGTTTTTT
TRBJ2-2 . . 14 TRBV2 CASSENRATGELFF TGTGCCAGCAGTGAAAATAGAGCCACCGGGGAGCTGTTTTTT
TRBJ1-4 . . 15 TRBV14 CASSHGLMKKGKLFF TGTGCCAGCAGCCATGGATTGATGAAGAAAGGAAAACTGTTTTTT
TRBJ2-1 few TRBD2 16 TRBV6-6 CASSLGLAGLYNEQFF TGTGCCAGCAGTCTAGGACTAGCGGGATTGTACAATGAGCAGTTCTTC
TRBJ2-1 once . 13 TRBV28 CASMIDSYNEQFF TGTGCCAGCATGATAGACTCTTACAATGAGCAGTTCTTC
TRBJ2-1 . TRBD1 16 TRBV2 CASSAGTGGSYNEQFF TGTGCCAGCAGCGCCGGGACAGGGGGCAGCTACAATGAGCAGTTCTTC
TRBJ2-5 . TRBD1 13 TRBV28 CASRLGQEETQYF TGTGCCAGCAGGTTAGGACAGGAAGAGACCCAGTACTTC
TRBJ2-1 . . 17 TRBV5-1 CASSLGAVWSSYNEQFF TGCGCCAGCAGCTTGGGGGCAGTTTGGAGCTCCTACAATGAGCAGTTCTTC
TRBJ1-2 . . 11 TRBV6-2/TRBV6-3 CASSRGYGYTF TGTGCCAGCAGTCGGGGTTATGGCTACACCTTC